This TCR beta chain is from a study of siplizumab effects on memory and regulatory T cells. Overall study findings and caveats: Only a minor fraction of alloreactive clones mapped to unstimulated subsets. Roughly 75-95% of proliferating clones (CD4+ or CD8+) could not be assigned a naive or memory phenotype. Siplizumab, the agent tested, significantly reduced alloreactive sequences traceable to unstimulated CD4+ memory cells.

Comment on this clone: The antigen remains undetermined.

Sequencing of each sample assayed around 9.9 x 10^4 TCR templates. Libraries were prepared by immunoSEQ multiplex PCR; TCRdb keeps only in-frame clonotypes and omits some of them. The sample comprises tens of thousands of clones, about 93% of which are singletons, and 0.3% rests with the top ten. The sample consisted of non-Treg CD4+ T cells sorted from blood. The clonotype originates from a human donor in good health.

CDR3 coding DNA: TGTGCCAGCAGCCTAGTTCTCCAGGGGCTATATAATTCACCCCTCCACTTT. Protein product: CASSLVLQGLYNSPLHF. V is TRBV7-9 and J is TRBJ1-6, with TRBD1 as a possible D gene (6 bases). The length of the CDR3 is 17 residues. The ends were cut back, 5 bases at V and 4 bases at J, with 18 bases in the middle. Germline CDR1 is SEHNR and CDR2 is FQNEAQ (reference sequence).